The next 21 T cell receptor beta chains were all read from a single sample in a study of breast tumors, draining lymph nodes, adjacent tissues. MiXCR was run by TCRdb on the multiplex PCR reads, yielding one entry per CDR3 protein. The table lists tens of thousands of distinct CDR3 sequences, about 41% of them singletons. The sequenced sample consisted of breast tumor tissue. These receptors came from a female donor with breast cancer. Some clones in this sample may be carry-over from other donors' samples.

In its sample, this clonotype was seen once. The rearrangement links TRBV20-1 to TRBJ2-1; 7 bases are a match to TRBD1. CDR3 length equals 15 residues. The ends lost 3 bases at V and 5 bases at J; junction bases unmatched: 10. Per germline, CDR1 DFQATT and CDR2 SNEGSKA (reference sequence). CDR3 sequence: CSARGRQGAHNEQFF. DNA of the CDR3: TGCAGTGCTAGGGGTAGACAGGGAGCCCACAATGAGCAGTTCTTC.

This clonotype was observed at least ten times. This sequence joins TRBV2 and TRBJ1-5; tentatively, D is TRBD1 (6 bases). The CDR3 extends over 15 amino acids. V shed 6 bases and J shed 3 bases, with 15 bases lying between them. The germline V gene has CDR1 SNHLY and CDR2 FYNNEI. The CDR3 DNA follows: TGTGCCAGCAGCTATCTCAGGGGACCCAATCAGCCCCAGCATTTT. Translation: CASSYLRGPNQPQHF. Full variable domain (missing parts from reference TRBV2 and TRBJ1-5): EPEVTQTPSHQVTQMGQEVILRCVPISNHLYFYWYRQILGQKVEFLVSFYNNEISEKSEIFDDQFSVERPDGSNFTLKIRSTKLEDSAMYFCASSYLRGPNQPQHFGDGTRLSIL.

V is TRBV20-1 and J is TRBJ2-3; 7 bases line up with TRBD1. This CDR3 comprises 17 residues. V shed 0 bases, J shed 4 bases, and the junction held 13 bases outside the gene matches. Germline V gives CDR1 DFQATT, CDR2 SNEGSKA (reference sequence). The CDR3 DNA sequence: TGCAGTGCTAGAGAGAGGGGATACAGGGGTCCCGCAGATACGCAGTATTTT. This translates into CSARERGYRGPADTQYF.

There are many counts of this clonotype. V gene TRBV2 combines with J gene TRBJ1-4, with D hard to call. The V end was cut by 5 bases, the J end by 0 bases, with 13 bases between. The V gene's germline CDR1 is SNHLY and CDR2 FYNNEI. This CDR3 region has 16 residues. The CDR3 coding sequence is TGTGCCAGCAGTTGGATTAAAACTGCAACTAATGAAAAACTGTTTTTT. Residues: CASSWIKTATNEKLFF.

This clonotype appeared a single time. This chain uses TRBV3-1 with TRBJ1-6; D is undetermined. Germline CDR1 and CDR2: LGHDT and YNNKEL (reference sequence). The CDR3 extends over 14 amino acids. The V and J ends lost 4 bases and 8 bases respectively, with 12 bases between them. CDR3 sequence: CASSPRTDDSPLHF. For the CDR3, the DNA is TGTGCCAGCAGCCCCCGGACGGATGATTCACCCCTCCACTTT.

This clonotype was seen more than once but under ten times. The rearrangement joins TRBV24-1 to TRBJ2-4; 10 bases agree with TRBD1. Germline V gene lookup returns CDR1 KGHDR and CDR2 SFDVKD. The CDR3 spans 17 residues. CDR3 in DNA: TGTGCACCCGGACCAATTGGGACAGGGGATACCAAAAACATTCAGTACTTC. Protein product: CAPGPIGTGDTKNIQYF.

V and J are TRBV5-6 and TRBJ2-7, with D possibly matching TRBD1 (6 bases). V gave up 2 bases and J gave up 2 bases, with 11 bases separating them. The germline gives CDR1 SGHDT, CDR2 YYEEEE. This CDR3 has 14 amino acids. Here the CDR3 DNA reads TGTGCCAGCAGCTTCAGGGGTTTAGCCTACGAGCAGTACTTC. This codes for CASSFRGLAYEQYF.

This clonotype was seen many times. The V call is TRBV18, the J call TRBJ2-5, with a weak D call TRBD1 (6 bases). The CDR3 loop spans 13 amino acids. Trimming left V 11 bases short and J 5 bases short, with 18 bases between. Germline assignment: CDR1 KGHSH and CDR2 LQKENI. CDR3 coding DNA: TGTGCCTCGACATGGACAGCCACCGAGACCCAGTACTTC. This encodes CASTWTATETQYF.

By its share, this clonotype is medium-sized. CDR3 sequence reads: CASSQVPVMGNSPLHF. CDR3 coding DNA: TGTGCCAGCAGCCAAGTCCCGGTGATGGGGAATTCACCCCTCCACTTT. The gene calls are TRBV14 and TRBJ1-6, with no clear D. The CDR3 totals 16 residues. CDR1 SGHDN and CDR2 FVKESK come from the germline V gene. With 1 base removed from V and 7 bases from J, the gap between germline ends came to 14 bases.

V and J are TRBV9 and TRBJ1-4; D perhaps matches TRBD1 (5 bases). The CDR3 length is 16 residues. The germline V and J ends were trimmed by 0 bases and 7 bases, with 16 bases remaining between them. Germline V gene lookup returns CDR1 SGDLS and CDR2 YYNGEE. The CDR3 nucleotides are TGTGCCAGCAGCGTAGGACAACGGGGAAGGGGTGAAAAACTGTTTTTT. It codes for CASSVGQRGRGEKLFF.

The genes are TRBV12-3 or TRBV12-4 and TRBJ1-5; 7 nucleotides match TRBD1. This CDR3 has 12 residues. V was pared by 6 bases and J by 13 bases, with 9 bases of the junction left unmatched. CDR3 nucleotide sequence: TGTGCCAGCAGCTCTTTAGACAGGGCACAGCATTTT. Translation gives CASSSLDRAQHF.

This clonotype was seen at least ten times. This chain uses TRBV19 with TRBJ2-3; TRBD1 matches 9 bases. V lost 3 bases to trimming and J lost 2 bases; unmatched junction nucleotides: 3. Germline V gene sequence: CDR1 LNHDA, CDR2 SQIVND (reference sequence). The CDR3 is 15 residues long. The DNA of the CDR3 is TGTGCCAGTAGTATGCGGACAGGGGACACAGATACGCAGTATTTT. This sequence encodes CASSMRTGDTDTQYF.

The CDR3 nucleotides read TGCAGTGCTAGAGATGACGACAGGACCCATAGCAATCAGCCCCAGCATTTT. It encodes CSARDDDRTHSNQPQHF. The gene calls are TRBV20-1 and TRBJ1-5; maybe TRBD1 (6 bases). Trimming took 0 bases from V and 0 from J, leaving 15 bases between them. The V gene's germline CDR1 is DFQATT and CDR2 SNEGSKA (reference sequence). This CDR3 region has 17 residues.

Many counts were recorded for this clonotype. The gene calls are TRBV11-2 and TRBJ2-1, with 9 bases fitting TRBD2. J gave up 7 bases and V 1 base, and 8 bases lay outside the gene matches. The CDR3 covers 16 residues. Germline V gene lookup returns CDR1 SGHAT and CDR2 FQNNGV. The DNA of the CDR3 is TGTGCCAGCAGCTTAGTGGCTAGCGGGATGAGGAATGAGCAGTTCTTC. Amino acid sequence: CASSLVASGMRNEQFF.

This chain links TRBV27 with TRBJ2-2; D is unresolved. The ends were cut back, 1 base at V and 5 bases at J, with 8 bases in the middle. The CDR3 sequence is 14 residues long. Germline values: CDR1 MNHEY, CDR2 SMNVEV (reference sequence). The CDR3 DNA reads TGTGCCAGCAGTTTATGGGCGGAAACCGGGGAGCTGTTTTTT. Translation gives CASSLWAETGELFF.

This clonotype was recorded many times. This chain joins TRBV7-6 and TRBJ1-2, with D hard to call. V was trimmed by 1 base and J by 3 bases, leaving 9 bases between them. The CDR3 sequence is 14 residues long. Germline CDR1 reads SGHVS; CDR2 reads FNYEAQ. CDR3 nucleotides: TGTGCCAGCAGCTTAGGGAGCGGGGACTATGGCTACACCTTC. Residues: CASSLGSGDYGYTF. The full variable domain, in which reference TRBV7-6 and TRBJ1-2 provide the parts outside the CDR3, is GAGVSQSPRYKVTKRGQDVALRCDPISGHVSLYWYRQALGQGPEFLTYFNYEAQQDKSGLPNDRFSAERPEGSISTLTIQRTEQRDSAMYRCASSLGSGDYGYTFGSGTRLTVV.

This CDR3 is CASSLLGWDSPLHF. The DNA of the CDR3 is TGTGCCAGCAGCCTCCTAGGTTGGGATTCACCCCTCCACTTT. V gene TRBV3-1 combines with J gene TRBJ1-6; no clear D. Germline assignment: CDR1 LGHDT and CDR2 YNNKEL (reference sequence). The CDR3 is made up of 14 amino acids. Trimming removed 4 bases from V and 8 bases from J, with 12 bases in between.

This clonotype was recorded many times. The V call is TRBV5-1, the J call TRBJ2-1; D perhaps matches TRBD1 (5 bases). Trimming left V 1 base short and J 7 bases short, with 12 bases between. Germline assignment: CDR1 SGHRS and CDR2 YFSETQ. CDR3 length: 14 amino acids. The CDR3 region is CASSLFTGRNEQFF. The CDR3 DNA is TGCGCCAGCAGCTTGTTCACAGGAAGGAATGAGCAGTTCTTC.

In its sample, this clonotype was seen many times. V is TRBV7-8 and J is TRBJ1-2; D remains ambiguous. The V gene lost 1 base and the J gene lost 2 bases, with 8 bases spanning the gap. Germline CDR1 is SGHVS and CDR2 is FQNEAQ. The CDR3 runs 14 residues. CDR3 residues: CASSLGARNYGYTF. The DNA of the CDR3 is TGTGCCAGCAGCTTAGGGGCCCGAAACTATGGCTACACCTTC.

This clonotype was picked up many times. CDR3 region: CASSHPRGAQETQYF. In DNA, the CDR3 is TGCGCCAGCAGCCACCCCCGGGGGGCTCAAGAGACCCAGTACTTC. The chain is built from TRBV4-1 and TRBJ2-5, with D perhaps TRBD2 (7 bases). V lost 3 bases, J lost 2 bases, and 13 bases lay in between. This CDR3 is built from 15 residues. CDR1 is MGHRA and CDR2 is YSYEKL in the germline V gene.

This clonotype turned up a few times. The chain carries TRBV29-1 and TRBJ2-1; 7 nucleotides match TRBD2. Trimming took 6 bases from V and 0 from J; bases not matched to a gene: 5. Germline V gene data show CDR1 as SQVTM and CDR2 as ANQGSEA. This CDR3 is built from 14 residues. CDR3 DNA sequence: TGCAGCGTGGAGCGGGATAGCTCCTACAATGAGCAGTTCTTC. It encodes CSVERDSSYNEQFF.